This TCR beta chain was identified during a study of cytotoxic CD8 clonotypes in ibrutinib-treated CLL. In the study overall: The study included some 10 relapsed/refractory and over 14 treatment-naive patients; about 18 had IGHV unmutated disease.

Assay: immunoSEQ multiplex PCR; the TCRdb copy retains only in-frame clones and omits some. The sample shows fewer than 400,000 clones, 67% of them seen only once. Germline V lookup: CDR1 MNHNS, CDR2 SASEGT. The CDR3 consists of 18 residues. Trimming took 0 bases from V and 2 from J, leaving 20 bases between them. The receptor's source is a human donor with chronic lymphocytic leukemia. The material sequenced was PBMCs, taken after 36 months of ibrutinib treatment. This chain uses TRBV6-1 with TRBJ2-7, with a possible D match to TRBD1 (6 bases). CDR3: CASSEAPPGQRVPYEQYF. The CDR3 coding sequence is TGTGCCAGCAGTGAAGCCCCACCCGGACAGAGAGTCCCCTACGAGCAGTACTTC.